This T cell receptor (beta chain) came from a study of T cells in localized non-small cell lung cancer (dated by TCRdb to the early 2020s). Regarding the complete study: The study analyzed T cell repertoires of 200 to 300 early-stage NSCLC patients, comparing tumors and uninvolved tumor-adjacent lungs. The cohort comprised a few hundred treatment-naïve NSCLC patients with resected, localized lung tumors. A mean age of around 66 years was recorded for the NSCLC patients, of whom under 150 were male and some 100 were female. Paper-wide results and their limitations: Longer overall survival was associated with higher blood T cell density, whereas shorter survival was associated with higher adjacent-lung clonality. A median of 57 of the top 100 tumor clones were detected in paired uninvolved adjacent lung, and around 30 of these tumor clones were also found among the top 100 clones of the paired uninvolved adjacent lung. Uninvolved tumor-adjacent lung showed the highest T cell clonality, higher than tumor, which suggests more focused antigenic responses in the uninvolved tumor-adjacent lung. Because the study design was exploratory, TCR variables were selected using unadjusted p-values without false-discovery rate correction. Multi-region tumor sequencing was not performed, so intratumor heterogeneity could not be excluded.

As regards this clone: This clone's antigen is unknown. Base quality data are lacking; no much larger clone is found one base away.

V lost 6 bases and J lost 9 bases, and the count of bases not matched to a germline gene is 7. CDR1 and CDR2, per the germline V gene, are SGHTA and FQGTGA. The CDR3 measures 15 amino acids from cysteine to phenylalanine. Only the CDR3 region is kept as DNA, spanning 45 bases read in frame from base 1. At diagnosis, tumor, uninvolved tumor-adjacent lung and peripheral blood were collected and then preserved as a mix of FFPE and fresh-frozen material. For TCR repertoire profiling, blood samples were analyzed as peripheral blood mononuclear cells. The immunoSEQ Assay was used to sequence TCR beta CDR3 regions from DNA. In the paper's pipeline: To compute T cell density, TCR beta template counts were normalized to usable DNA, which was estimated by amplifying housekeeping genes. Richness was estimated with the preseqR package, extrapolating to 400,000 templates for PBMC samples and 120,000 templates for tissue samples. Clonality was calculated as one minus Pielou's evenness. To identify tissue-enriched TCRs, differential abundance testing was run on productive amino-acid clonotypes with a minimum total count of 5 and an alpha of 0.1. The Jaccard Index and the Morisita Overlap Index were used to measure repertoire overlap between compartments. GLIPH grouped TCR beta CDR3s together with public tetramer-defined viral CDR3s, and a viral motif had to include at least three viral sequences and also show V-gene enrichment. TCRdb holds this immuneACCESS table with in-frame rearrangements only. Some clones are missing; in checked studies, unresolved V genes explain under half, and the rest has no known cause. D and trimming were read from the DNA, whereas the V and J calls and clone size are those reported in that table. For this sample the table gives approximately 57,000 clones, of which 86% were detected only once. The ten biggest clones cover approximately 5.2% of the sample.

This sequence was found in a woman aged 40-69 years with stage I lung adenocarcinoma. This chain joins TRBV7-3 to TRBJ2-1; a stretch of 14 junction bases matches TRBD2. The specimen comprised peripheral blood, sampled before any cancer treatment. The bases read TGTGCCAGCAGTTCTCTAGGGACTAGCGGGAGTGAGCAGTTCTTC. This codes for CASSSLGTSGSEQFF.